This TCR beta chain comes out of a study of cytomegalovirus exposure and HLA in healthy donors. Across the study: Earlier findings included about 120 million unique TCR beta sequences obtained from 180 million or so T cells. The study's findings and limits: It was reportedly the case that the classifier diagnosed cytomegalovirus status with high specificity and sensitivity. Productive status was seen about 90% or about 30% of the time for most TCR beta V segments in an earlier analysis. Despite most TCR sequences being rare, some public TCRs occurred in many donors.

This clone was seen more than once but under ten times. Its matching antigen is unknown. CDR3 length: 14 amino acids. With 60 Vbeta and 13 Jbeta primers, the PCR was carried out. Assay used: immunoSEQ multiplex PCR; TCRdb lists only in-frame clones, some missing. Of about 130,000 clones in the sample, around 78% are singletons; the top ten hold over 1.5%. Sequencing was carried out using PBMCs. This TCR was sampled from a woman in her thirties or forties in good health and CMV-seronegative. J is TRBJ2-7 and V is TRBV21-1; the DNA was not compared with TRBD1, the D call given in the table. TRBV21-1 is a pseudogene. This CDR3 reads CASSIRDRNYEQYF. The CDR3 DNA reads TGTGCCAGCAGCATCCGGGACAGAAACTACGAGCAGTACTTC.